The 8 T cell receptor beta chains below were found in one sample sequenced in a study of T cell repertoires in cytomegalovirus infection. Their specific antigens are unknown. TCRdb reanalysed the reads using MiXCR and keeps one entry per CDR3 protein. In the table there are about 89,000 distinct CDR3 sequences, approximately 30% of which are singletons. The starting material was CD8+ T cells from cultured PBMCs, obtained from culture after CMV antigen stimulation. These receptors came from a human donor in good health (CMV status not recorded). Some clones in this sample may be carry-over from other donors' samples.

Only a few counts were recorded for this clonotype. The chain is built from TRBV28 and TRBJ2-5; D is possibly TRBD1 (5 bases). CDR3 length: 13 residues. Germline CDR1 reads MDHEN; CDR2 reads SYDVKM. Trimming pared 8 bases from V and 0 bases from J, leaving 10 bases between. The CDR3 here is CASGAGNQETQYF. CDR3 nucleotides: TGTGCCAGCGGGGCAGGGAACCAAGAGACCCAGTACTTC.

The chain recombines TRBV20-1 with TRBJ1-1; TRBD1 matches 7 bases. The germline V gene encodes CDR1 DFQATT and CDR2 SNEGSKA (reference sequence). The CDR3 length is 16 residues. The ends lost 1 base at V and 3 bases at J; junction bases unmatched: 11. The CDR3 loop is CSARGGGQPWDTEAFF. The CDR3 region has the DNA TGCAGTGCTAGAGGAGGGGGCCAGCCCTGGGACACTGAAGCTTTCTTT.

The sample holds many counts of this clonotype. The V gene is TRBV20-1, the J gene TRBJ1-1, with a tentative D call TRBD1 (5 bases). The germline gives CDR1 DFQATT, CDR2 SNEGSKA (reference sequence). The CDR3 extends over 16 amino acids. The V end was cut by 0 bases, the J end by 5 bases, with 19 bases between. CDR3 sequence: CSARDYSTAGRTEAFF. For the CDR3, the DNA is TGCAGTGCTAGAGACTATTCGACCGCAGGGAGGACTGAAGCTTTCTTT.

This clonotype was observed a handful of times. The chain carries TRBV30 and TRBJ1-2; no clear D. With 3 bases removed from V and 7 bases from J, the gap between germline ends came to 15 bases. The CDR3 has 13 amino acids. Germline lookup yields CDR1 GTSNPN and CDR2 SVGIG (reference sequence). The CDR3 DNA reads TGTGCCTGGAGCCACCCCCCGGGCACTGGCTACACCTTC. Residues: CAWSHPPGTGYTF. Full variable domain (remainder filled in from reference TRBV30 and TRBJ1-2): SQTIHQWPATLVQPVGSPLSLECTVEGTSNPNLYWYRQAAGRGLQLLFYSVGIGQISSEVPQNLSASRPQDRQFILSSKKLLLSDSGFYLCAWSHPPGTGYTFGSGTRLTVV.

The chain carries TRBV12-3 or TRBV12-4 and TRBJ2-1; tentatively, D is TRBD1 or TRBD2 (6 bases each). V was shortened by 8 bases and J by 0 bases, with 17 bases between the two germline ends. This CDR3 region has 16 residues. The CDR3 sequence is CASSEGGSPSYNEQFF. Written as DNA, the CDR3 is TGTGCCAGCTCAGAGGGGGGTTCACCCTCCTACAATGAGCAGTTCTTC.

The genes are TRBV4-1 and TRBJ2-1; TRBD2 matches 9 bases. CDR1 is MGHRA, CDR2 YSYEKL, per germline. This CDR3 contains 15 residues. Losses at the gene ends were 2 bases for V and 10 bases for J; bases not matched to a gene: 9. In nucleotides, the CDR3 is TGCGCCAGCAGCCAACAAGGCGGGGGGGTTCGGGAGCAGTTCTTC. This codes for CASSQQGGGVREQFF.

The chain has TRBV30 and TRBJ1-1, with a weak D call TRBD1 (5 bases). Germline CDR1 and CDR2: GTSNPN and SVGIG (reference sequence). This CDR3 region has 16 residues. Trimming took off 0 bases at V and 0 bases at J, with 14 bases between the two ends. The CDR3 DNA reads as TGTGCCTGGAGTGTACCGGGGCTTAACATGAACACTGAAGCTTTCTTT. It is translated as CAWSVPGLNMNTEAFF.

The chain uses TRBV27 and TRBJ2-5; TRBD1 matches at 8 bases. CDR3 length equals 14 residues. V lost 5 bases, J lost 5 bases, and 7 bases stayed unmatched. Germline CDR1 reads MNHEY; CDR2 reads SMNVEV (reference sequence). The CDR3 loop reads CASSPGTGKETQYF. The CDR3 DNA reads as TGTGCCAGCAGTCCCGGGACAGGCAAGGAGACCCAGTACTTC.